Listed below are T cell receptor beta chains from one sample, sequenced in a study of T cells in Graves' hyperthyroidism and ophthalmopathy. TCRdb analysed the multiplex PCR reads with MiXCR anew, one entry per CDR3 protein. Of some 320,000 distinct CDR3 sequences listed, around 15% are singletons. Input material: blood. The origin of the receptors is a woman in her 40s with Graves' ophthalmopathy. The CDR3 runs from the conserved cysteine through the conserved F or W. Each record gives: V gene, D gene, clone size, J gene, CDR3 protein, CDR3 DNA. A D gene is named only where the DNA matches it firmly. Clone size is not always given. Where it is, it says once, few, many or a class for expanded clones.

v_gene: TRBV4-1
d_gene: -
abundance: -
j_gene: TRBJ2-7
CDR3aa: CASSQGGPGGREQYF
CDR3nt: TGCGCCAGCAGCCAAGGGGGGCCAGGAGGACGCGAGCAGTACTTC

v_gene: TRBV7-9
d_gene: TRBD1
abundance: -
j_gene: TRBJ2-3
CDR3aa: CASIQWDSPTDTQYF
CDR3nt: TGTGCCAGCATCCAATGGGACAGCCCCACAGATACGCAGTATTTT

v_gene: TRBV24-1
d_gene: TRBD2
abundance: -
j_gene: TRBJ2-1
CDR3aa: CATSSGDSMAQFF
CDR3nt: TGTGCCACCTCTAGCGGGGACTCTATGGCGCAGTTCTTC

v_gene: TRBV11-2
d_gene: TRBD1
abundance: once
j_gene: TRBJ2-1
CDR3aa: CASSETGGWNEQFF
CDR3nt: TGTGCCAGCAGCGAAACAGGGGGGTGGAATGAGCAGTTCTTC

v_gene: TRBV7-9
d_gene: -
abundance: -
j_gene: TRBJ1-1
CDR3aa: CASSPGLLGRRNTEAFF
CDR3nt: TGCGCCAGCAGCCCCGGACTCCTTGGCCGGAGAAACACTGAAGCTTTCTTT

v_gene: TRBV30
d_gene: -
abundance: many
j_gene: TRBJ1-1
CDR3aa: CAWSVRRNTEAFF
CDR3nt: TGTGCCTGGAGTGTACGGAGGAACACTGAAGCTTTCTTT

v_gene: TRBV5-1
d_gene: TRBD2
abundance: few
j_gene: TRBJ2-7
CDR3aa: CASSPGREAYEQYF
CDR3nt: TGCGCCAGCAGTCCGGGACGGGAGGCTTACGAGCAGTACTTC

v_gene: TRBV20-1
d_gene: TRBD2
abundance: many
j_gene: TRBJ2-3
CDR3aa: CSALTSGNTDTQYF
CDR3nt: TGCAGTGCTTTAACTAGCGGAAACACAGATACGCAGTATTTT

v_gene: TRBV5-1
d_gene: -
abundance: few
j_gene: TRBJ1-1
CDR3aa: CASRIGDYGTFSLINTEAFF
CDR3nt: TGCGCCAGCAGAATTGGGGACTACGGGACCTTTTCTCTTATTAACACTGAAGCTTTCTTT

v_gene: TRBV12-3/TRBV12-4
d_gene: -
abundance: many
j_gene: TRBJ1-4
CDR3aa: CASSLDTGFKEKLFF
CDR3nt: TGTGCCAGCAGTTTAGATACGGGTTTTAAGGAAAAACTGTTTTTT

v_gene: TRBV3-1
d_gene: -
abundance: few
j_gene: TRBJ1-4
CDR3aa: CASSLRSGENEKLFF
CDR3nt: TGTGCCAGCAGCCTCAGAAGCGGCGAGAATGAAAAACTGTTTTTT

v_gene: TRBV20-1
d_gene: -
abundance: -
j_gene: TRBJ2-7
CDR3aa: CSARGDPTYEQYF
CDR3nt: TGCAGTGCTAGGGGAGACCCTACCTACGAGCAGTACTTC

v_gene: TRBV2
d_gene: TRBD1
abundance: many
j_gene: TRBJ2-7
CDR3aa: CASQPGQGTYEQYF
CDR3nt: TGTGCCAGCCAACCCGGACAGGGCACCTACGAGCAGTACTTC

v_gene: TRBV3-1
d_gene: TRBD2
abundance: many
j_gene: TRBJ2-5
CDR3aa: CASRLRGGAQETQYF
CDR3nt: TGTGCCAGCAGGCTACGCGGGGGGGCCCAAGAGACCCAGTACTTC

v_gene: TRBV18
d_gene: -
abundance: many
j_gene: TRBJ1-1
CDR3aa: CASSLEGGSTEAFF
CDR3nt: TGTGCCAGCTCCCTCGAGGGAGGTAGCACTGAAGCTTTCTTT

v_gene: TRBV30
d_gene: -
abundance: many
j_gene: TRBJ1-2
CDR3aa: CAWSVRAGVGYTF
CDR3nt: TGTGCCTGGAGTGTACGAGCAGGGGTTGGCTACACCTTC

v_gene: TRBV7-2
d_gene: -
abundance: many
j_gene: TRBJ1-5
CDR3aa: CASSLGFGSNQPQHF
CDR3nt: TGTGCCAGCAGCTTAGGATTTGGGTCCAATCAGCCCCAGCATTTT

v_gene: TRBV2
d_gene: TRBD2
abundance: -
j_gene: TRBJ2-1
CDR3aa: CASTGPAGGSSYNEQFF
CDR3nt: TGTGCCAGCACGGGTCCAGCGGGAGGGTCCTCCTACAATGAGCAGTTCTTC

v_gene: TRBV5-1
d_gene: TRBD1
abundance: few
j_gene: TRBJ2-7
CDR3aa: CASSPRTGDLREQYF
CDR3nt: TGCGCCAGCAGCCCCCGGACAGGGGACCTGAGGGAGCAGTACTTC

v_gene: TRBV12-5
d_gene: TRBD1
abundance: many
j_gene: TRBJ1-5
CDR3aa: CASGLGQGGQPQHF
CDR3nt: TGTGCTAGTGGTCTGGGACAGGGAGGGCAGCCCCAGCATTTT

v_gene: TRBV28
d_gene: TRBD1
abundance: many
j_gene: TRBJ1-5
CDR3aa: CASSGQGNDQPQHF
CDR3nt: TGTGCCAGCAGCGGACAGGGGAACGATCAGCCCCAGCATTTT

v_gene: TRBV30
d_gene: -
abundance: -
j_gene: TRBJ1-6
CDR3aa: CAWSKGQGGNSPLHF
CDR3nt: TGTGCCTGGAGTAAAGGCCAGGGTGGTAATTCACCCCTCCACTTT

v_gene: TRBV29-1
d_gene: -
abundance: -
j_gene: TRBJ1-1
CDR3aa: CSEHRENTEAFF
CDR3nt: TGCAGCGAGCACAGGGAGAACACTGAAGCTTTCTTT

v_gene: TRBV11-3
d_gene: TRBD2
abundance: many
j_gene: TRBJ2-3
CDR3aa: CASSTGLAGGPGSDTQYF
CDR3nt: TGTGCCAGCAGCACGGGACTAGCGGGGGGGCCGGGATCAGATACGCAGTATTTT

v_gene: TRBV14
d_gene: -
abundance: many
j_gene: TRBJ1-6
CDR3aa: CASSQGRRILSPLHF
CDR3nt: TGTGCCAGCAGCCAAGGGAGAAGGATCCTATCACCCCTCCACTTT

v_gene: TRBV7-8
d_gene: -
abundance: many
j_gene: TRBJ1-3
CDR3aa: CASSLLDSGNTIYF
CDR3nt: TGTGCCAGCAGCTTACTCGACTCTGGAAACACCATATATTTT

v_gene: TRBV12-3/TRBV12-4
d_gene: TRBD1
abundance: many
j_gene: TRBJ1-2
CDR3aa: CASTDREREWMNGYTF
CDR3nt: TGTGCCAGCACGGACAGGGAACGGGAGTGGATGAATGGCTACACCTTC

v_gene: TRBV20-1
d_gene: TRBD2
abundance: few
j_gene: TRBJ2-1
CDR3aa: CSARALAGAHNEQFF
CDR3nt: TGCAGTGCTAGAGCCCTAGCGGGAGCCCACAATGAGCAGTTCTTC

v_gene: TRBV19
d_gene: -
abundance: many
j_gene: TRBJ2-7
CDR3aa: CASSMVADSYEQYF
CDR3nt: TGTGCCAGTAGTATGGTAGCGGACTCCTACGAGCAGTACTTC

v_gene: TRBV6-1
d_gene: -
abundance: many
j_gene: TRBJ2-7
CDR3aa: CASWRRGTYEQYF
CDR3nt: TGTGCCAGCTGGCGTCGTGGCACCTACGAGCAGTACTTC

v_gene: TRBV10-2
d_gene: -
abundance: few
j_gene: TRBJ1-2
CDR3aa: CASSEGPNPHYGYTF
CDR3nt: TGCGCCAGCAGTGAGGGTCCGAATCCCCACTATGGCTACACCTTC

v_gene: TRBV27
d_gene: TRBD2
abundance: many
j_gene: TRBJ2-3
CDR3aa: CATHPTGSGTRLRTDTQYF
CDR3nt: TGTGCGACCCATCCGACGGGGAGCGGGACCCGACTTCGCACAGATACGCAGTATTTT

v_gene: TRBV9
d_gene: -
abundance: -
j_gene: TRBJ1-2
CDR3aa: CASSVVGSGYGYTF
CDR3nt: TGTGCCAGCAGCGTAGTAGGCAGTGGCTATGGCTACACCTTC

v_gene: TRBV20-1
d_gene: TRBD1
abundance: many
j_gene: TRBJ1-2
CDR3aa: CSTDRDRAYGYTF
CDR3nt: TGCAGTACAGACCGGGACAGGGCCTATGGCTACACCTTC

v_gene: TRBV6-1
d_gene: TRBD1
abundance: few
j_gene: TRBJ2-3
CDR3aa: CASSFRGRWTDTQYF
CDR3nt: TGTGCCAGCAGTTTCAGGGGGCGGTGGACAGATACGCAGTATTTT

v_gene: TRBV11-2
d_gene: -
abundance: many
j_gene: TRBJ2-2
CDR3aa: CASSLALRAGAGELFF
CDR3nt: TGTGCCAGCAGCTTAGCTCTACGGGCAGGCGCCGGGGAGCTGTTTTTT

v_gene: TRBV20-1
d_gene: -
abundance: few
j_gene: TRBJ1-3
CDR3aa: CSARDRTFSYERENTIYF
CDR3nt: TGCAGTGCTAGAGATCGAACGTTTTCATACGAGAGGGAAAACACCATATATTTT

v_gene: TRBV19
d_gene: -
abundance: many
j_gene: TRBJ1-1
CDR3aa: CASTTSRRTEAFF
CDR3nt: TGTGCCAGTACTACCTCTCGACGGACCGAAGCTTTCTTT

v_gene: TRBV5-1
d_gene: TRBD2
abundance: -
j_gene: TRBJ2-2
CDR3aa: CASSLTSGTTGELFF
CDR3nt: TGCGCCAGCAGCTTGACTAGCGGGACCACCGGGGAGCTGTTTTTT

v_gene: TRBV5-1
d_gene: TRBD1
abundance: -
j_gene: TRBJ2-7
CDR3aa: CASHSGGMSYEQYF
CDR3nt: TGCGCCAGCCATTCAGGGGGAATGTCCTACGAGCAGTACTTC

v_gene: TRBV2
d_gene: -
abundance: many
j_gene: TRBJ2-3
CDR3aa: CASSEVLARGLDTQYF
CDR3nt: TGTGCCAGCAGTGAAGTCCTAGCGAGAGGGCTCGATACGCAGTATTTT

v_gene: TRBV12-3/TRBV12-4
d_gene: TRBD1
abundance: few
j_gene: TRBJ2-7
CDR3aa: CASSPNMGGQGLGEQYF
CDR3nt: TGTGCCAGCAGTCCAAATATGGGGGGACAGGGGTTGGGGGAGCAGTACTTC

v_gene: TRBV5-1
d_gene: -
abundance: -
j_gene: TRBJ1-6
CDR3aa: CASSLGGGTASPLHF
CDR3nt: TGCGCCAGCAGCTTGGGAGGCGGGACTGCTTCACCCCTCCACTTT

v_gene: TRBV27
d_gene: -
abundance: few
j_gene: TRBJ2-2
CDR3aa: CASKETSSNTGELFF
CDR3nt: TGTGCCAGCAAGGAAACTAGTTCAAACACCGGGGAGCTGTTTTTT

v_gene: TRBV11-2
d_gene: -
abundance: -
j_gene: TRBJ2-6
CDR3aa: CASSLGAVSGANVLTF
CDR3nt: TGTGCCAGCAGCTTAGGGGCCGTATCTGGGGCCAACGTCCTGACTTTC

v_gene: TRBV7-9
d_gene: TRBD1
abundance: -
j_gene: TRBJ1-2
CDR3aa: CASRTTRDSSRDGYTF
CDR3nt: TGTGCCAGCAGAACCACCCGGGACAGTTCTCGTGATGGCTACACCTTC

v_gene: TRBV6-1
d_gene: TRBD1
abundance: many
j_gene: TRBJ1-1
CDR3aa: CASRSRGLNEAFF
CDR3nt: TGTGCCAGCAGAAGCAGGGGGCTGAATGAAGCTTTCTTT

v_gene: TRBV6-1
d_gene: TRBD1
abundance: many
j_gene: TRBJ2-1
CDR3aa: CANSGTGGFNEQFF
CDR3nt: TGTGCCAACTCCGGGACAGGGGGCTTTAATGAGCAGTTCTTC

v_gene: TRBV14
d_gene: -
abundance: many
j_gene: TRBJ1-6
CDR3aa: CASSQGPYNSPLHF
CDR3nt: TGTGCCAGCAGCCAAGGACCCTATAATTCACCCCTCCACTTT

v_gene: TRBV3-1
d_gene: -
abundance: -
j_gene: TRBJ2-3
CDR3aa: CASSSRSLTQYF
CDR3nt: TGTGCCAGCAGTTCCAGGAGTCTTACGCAGTATTTT

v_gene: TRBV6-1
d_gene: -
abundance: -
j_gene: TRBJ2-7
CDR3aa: CASRGATYEQYF
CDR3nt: TGTGCCAGCCGCGGGGCCACCTACGAGCAGTACTTC

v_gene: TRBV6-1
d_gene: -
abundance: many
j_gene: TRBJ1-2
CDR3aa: CASSSPTGNGYTF
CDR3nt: TGTGCCAGCAGTTCCCCCACAGGGAATGGCTACACCTTC

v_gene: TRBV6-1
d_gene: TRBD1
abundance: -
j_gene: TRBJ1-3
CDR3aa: CASSLNRGATGNTIYF
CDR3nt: TGTGCCAGCAGTTTGAACAGGGGCGCAACTGGAAACACCATATATTTT

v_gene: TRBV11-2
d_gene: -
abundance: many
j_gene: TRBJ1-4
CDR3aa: CASSGGRAAKLFF
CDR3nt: TGTGCCAGCAGCGGTGGGCGGGCGGCAAAACTGTTTTTT

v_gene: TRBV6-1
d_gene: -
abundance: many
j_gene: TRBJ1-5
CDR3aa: CASISRDSSNQPQHF
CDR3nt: TGTGCCAGCATTAGCAGGGATTCTAGCAATCAGCCCCAGCATTTT

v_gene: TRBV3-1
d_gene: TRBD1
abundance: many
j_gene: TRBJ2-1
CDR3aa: CASSQEWSGTAYNEQFF
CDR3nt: TGTGCCAGCAGCCAAGAGTGGTCCGGGACAGCTTACAATGAGCAGTTCTTC

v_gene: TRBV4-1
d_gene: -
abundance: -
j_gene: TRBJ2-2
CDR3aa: CASSQGGYPQNTGELFF
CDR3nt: TGCGCCAGCAGCCAAGGGGGCTATCCTCAGAACACCGGGGAGCTGTTTTTT

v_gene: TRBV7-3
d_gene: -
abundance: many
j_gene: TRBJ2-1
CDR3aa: CASSLREQGLFCHEQFF
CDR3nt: TGTGCCAGCAGCTTAAGGGAACAGGGTTTGTTCTGCCATGAGCAGTTCTTC